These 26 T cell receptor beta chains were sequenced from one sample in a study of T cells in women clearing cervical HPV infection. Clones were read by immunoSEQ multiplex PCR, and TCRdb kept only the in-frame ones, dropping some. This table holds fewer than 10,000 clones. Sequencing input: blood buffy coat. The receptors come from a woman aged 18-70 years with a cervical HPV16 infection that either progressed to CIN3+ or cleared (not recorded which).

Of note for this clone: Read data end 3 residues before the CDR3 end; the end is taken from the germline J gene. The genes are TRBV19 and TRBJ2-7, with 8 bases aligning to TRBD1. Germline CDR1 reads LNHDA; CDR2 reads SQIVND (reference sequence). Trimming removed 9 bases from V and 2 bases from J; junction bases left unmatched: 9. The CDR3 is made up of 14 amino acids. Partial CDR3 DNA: TGTGCCAGCAGCCGACAGGGGCAGACCTACGAG. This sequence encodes CASSRQGQTYE. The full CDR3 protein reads CASSRQGQTYEQYF.

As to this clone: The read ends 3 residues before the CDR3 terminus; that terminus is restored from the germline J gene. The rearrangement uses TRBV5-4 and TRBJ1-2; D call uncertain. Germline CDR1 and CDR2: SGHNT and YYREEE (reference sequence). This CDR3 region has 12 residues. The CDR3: CASSSNTMGYTF. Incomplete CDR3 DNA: TGTGCCAGCAGCTCGAATACAATGGGC.

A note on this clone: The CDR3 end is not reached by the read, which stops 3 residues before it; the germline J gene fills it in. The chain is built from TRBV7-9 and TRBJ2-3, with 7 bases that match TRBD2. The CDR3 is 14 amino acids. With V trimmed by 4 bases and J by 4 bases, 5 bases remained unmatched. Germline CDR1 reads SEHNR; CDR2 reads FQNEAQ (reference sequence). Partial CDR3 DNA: TGTGCCAGCAGCTCCTCGGGGGGTGCAGATACG. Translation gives CASSSSGGADT. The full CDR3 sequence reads CASSSSGGADTQYF.

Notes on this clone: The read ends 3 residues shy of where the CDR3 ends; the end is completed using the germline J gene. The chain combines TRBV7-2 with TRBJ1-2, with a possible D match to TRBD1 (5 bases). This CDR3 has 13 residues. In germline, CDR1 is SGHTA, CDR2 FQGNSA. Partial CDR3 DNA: TGTGCCAGCAGCTTAGGGCGGGGCGCATCC. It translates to CASSLGRGAS. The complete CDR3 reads CASSLGRGASYTF.

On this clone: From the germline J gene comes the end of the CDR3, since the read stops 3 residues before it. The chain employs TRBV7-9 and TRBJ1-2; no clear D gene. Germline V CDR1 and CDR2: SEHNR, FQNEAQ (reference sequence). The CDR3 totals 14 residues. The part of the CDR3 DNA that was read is TGTGCCAGCAGCTTCCTTTTCGGGGAGAATGAC. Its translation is CASSFLFGEND. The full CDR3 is CASSFLFGENDYTF.

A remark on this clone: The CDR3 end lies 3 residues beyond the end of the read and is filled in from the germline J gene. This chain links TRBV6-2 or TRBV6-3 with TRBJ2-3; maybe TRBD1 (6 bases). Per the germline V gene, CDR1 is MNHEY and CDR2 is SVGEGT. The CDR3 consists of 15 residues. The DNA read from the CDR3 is TGTGCCAGCAGTTATTCCCGACAGGAGAAGGAGACG. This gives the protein CASSYSRQEKET. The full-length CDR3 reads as CASSYSRQEKETQYF.

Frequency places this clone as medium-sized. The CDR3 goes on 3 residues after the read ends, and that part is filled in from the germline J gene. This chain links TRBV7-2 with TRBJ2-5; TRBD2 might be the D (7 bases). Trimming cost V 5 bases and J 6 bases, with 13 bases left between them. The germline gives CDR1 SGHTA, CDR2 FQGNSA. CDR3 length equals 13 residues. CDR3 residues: CASSAEGGQTQYF. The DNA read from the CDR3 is TGTGCCAGCAGCGCGGAGGGGGGGCAGACC. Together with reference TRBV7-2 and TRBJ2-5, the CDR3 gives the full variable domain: GAGVSQSPSNKVTEKGKDVELRCDPISGHTALYWYRQSLGQGLEFLIYFQGNSAPDKSGLPSDRFSAERTGGSVSTLTIQRTQQEDSAVYLCASSAEGGQTQYFGPGTRLLVL.

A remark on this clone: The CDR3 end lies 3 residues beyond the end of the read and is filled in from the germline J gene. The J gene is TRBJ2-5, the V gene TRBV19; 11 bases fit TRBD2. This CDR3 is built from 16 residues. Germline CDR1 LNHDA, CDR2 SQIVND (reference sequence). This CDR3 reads CASSIGLAGGTDTQYF. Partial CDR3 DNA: TGTGCCAGTAGTATAGGGCTAGCGGGGGGCACAGATACC.

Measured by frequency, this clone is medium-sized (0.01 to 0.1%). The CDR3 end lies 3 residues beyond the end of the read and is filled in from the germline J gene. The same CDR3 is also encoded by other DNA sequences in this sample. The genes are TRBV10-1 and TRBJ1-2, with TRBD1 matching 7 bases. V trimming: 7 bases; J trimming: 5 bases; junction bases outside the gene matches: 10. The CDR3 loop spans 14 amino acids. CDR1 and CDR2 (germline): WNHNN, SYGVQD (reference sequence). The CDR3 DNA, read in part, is TGCGCCAGCATGGACAGGTCCCGGGTTTATGGC. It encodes CASMDRSRVYG. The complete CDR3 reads CASMDRSRVYGYTF.

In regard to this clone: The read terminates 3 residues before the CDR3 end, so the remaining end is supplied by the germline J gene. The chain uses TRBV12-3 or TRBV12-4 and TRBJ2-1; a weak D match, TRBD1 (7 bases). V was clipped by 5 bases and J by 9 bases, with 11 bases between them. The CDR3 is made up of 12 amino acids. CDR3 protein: CASSPQGGEQFF. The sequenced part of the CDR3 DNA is TGTGCCAGCAGTCCCCAGGGGGGTGAG.

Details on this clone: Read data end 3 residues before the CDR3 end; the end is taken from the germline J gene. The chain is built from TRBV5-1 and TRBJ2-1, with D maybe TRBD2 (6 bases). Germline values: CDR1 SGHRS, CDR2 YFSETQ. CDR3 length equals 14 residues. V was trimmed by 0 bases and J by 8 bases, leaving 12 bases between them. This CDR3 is CASSLELAKDEQFF. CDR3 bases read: TGCGCCAGCAGCTTGGAACTAGCCAAGGATGAG. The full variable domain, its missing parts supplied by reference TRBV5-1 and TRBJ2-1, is KAGVTQTPRYLIKTRGQQVTLSCSPISGHRSVSWYQQTPGQGLQFLFEYFSETQRNKGNFPGRFSGRQFSNSRSEMNVSTLELGDSALYLCASSLELAKDEQFFGPGTRLTVL.

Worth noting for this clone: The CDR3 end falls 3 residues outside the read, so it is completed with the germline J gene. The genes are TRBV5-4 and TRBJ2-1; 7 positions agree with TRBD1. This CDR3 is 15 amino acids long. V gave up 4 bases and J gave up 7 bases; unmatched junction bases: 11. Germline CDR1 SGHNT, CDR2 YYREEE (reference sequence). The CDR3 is CASSPPGTASNEQFF. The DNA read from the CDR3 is TGTGCCAGCAGCCCCCCCGGGACAGCCAGTAATGAG.

CDR3 DNA (partial): TGTGCCAGCAGCAGGGCAGATACG. Protein: CASSRADT. From start to end, the CDR3 is CASSRADTQYF. This chain joins TRBV6-2 or TRBV6-3 and TRBJ2-3, with a possible D match to TRBD1 (5 bases). The CDR3 goes on 3 residues after the read ends, and that part is filled in from the germline J gene. Germline assignment: CDR1 MNHEY and CDR2 SVGEGT. The CDR3 sequence is 11 residues long. The V and J ends lost 6 bases and 4 bases respectively, with 5 bases between them.

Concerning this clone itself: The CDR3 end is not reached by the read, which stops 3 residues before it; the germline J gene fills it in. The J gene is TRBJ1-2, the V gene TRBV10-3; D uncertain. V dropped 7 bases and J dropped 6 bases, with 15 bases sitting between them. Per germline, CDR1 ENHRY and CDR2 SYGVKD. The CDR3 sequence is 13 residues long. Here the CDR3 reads CAIKVPRGNGYTF. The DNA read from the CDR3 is TGTGCCATCAAGGTACCGCGGGGAAATGGC.

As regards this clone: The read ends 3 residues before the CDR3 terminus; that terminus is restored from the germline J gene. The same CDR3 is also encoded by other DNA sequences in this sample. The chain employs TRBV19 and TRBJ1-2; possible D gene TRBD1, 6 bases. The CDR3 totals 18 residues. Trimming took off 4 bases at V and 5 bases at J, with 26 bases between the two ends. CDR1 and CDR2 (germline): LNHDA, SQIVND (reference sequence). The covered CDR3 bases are TGTGCCAGTAGTACCCACGCAGCCGAGGGGGGGCGTTGGTATGGC. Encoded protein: CASSTHAAEGGRWYG. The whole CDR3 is CASSTHAAEGGRWYGYTF.

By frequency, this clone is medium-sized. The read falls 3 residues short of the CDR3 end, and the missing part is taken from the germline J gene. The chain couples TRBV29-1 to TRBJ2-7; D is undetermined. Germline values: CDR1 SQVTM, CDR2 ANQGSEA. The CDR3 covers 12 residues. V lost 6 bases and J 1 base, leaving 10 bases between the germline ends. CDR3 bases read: TGCAGCGTCCGAACCGGTTCCTACGAG. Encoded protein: CSVRTGSYE. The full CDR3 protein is CSVRTGSYEQYF.

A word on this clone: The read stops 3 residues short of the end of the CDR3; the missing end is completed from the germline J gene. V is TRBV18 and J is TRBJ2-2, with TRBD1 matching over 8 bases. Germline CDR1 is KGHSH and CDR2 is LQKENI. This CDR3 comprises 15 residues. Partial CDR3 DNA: TGTGCCAGCTCACCAACCACAGGGGGTGGTGAAAAG. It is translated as CASSPTTGGGEK. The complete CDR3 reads CASSPTTGGGEKLFF.

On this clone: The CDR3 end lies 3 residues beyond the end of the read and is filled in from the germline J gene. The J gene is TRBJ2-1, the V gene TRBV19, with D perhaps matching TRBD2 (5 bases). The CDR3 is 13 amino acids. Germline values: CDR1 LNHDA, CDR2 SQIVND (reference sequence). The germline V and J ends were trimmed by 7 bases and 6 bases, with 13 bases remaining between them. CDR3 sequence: CASNGVRGNEQFF. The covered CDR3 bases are TGTGCCAGTAATGGGGTTCGGGGCAATGAG. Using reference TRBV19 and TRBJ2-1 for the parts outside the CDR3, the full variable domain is DGGITQSPKYLFRKEGQNVTLSCEQNLNHDAMYWYRQDPGQGLRLIYYSQIVNDFQKGDIAEGYSVSREKKESFPLTVTSAQKNPTAFYLCASNGVRGNEQFFGPGTRLTVL.

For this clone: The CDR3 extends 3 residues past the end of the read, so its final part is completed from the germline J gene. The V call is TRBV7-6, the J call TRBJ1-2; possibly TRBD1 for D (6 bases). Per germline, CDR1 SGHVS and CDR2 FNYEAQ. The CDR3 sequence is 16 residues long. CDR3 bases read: TGTGCCAGCAGCCCCCTTCCGGGGGGGGCCTCCAATGAC. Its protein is CASSPLPGGASND. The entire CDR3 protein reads CASSPLPGGASNDYTF.

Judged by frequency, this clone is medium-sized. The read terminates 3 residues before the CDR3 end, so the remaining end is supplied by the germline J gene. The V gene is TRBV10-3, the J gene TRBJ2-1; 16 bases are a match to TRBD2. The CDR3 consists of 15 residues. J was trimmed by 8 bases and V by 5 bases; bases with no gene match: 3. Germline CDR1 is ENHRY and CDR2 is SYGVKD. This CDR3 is CAISLGTSGGDEQFF. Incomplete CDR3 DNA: TGTGCCATCAGTTTAGGGACTAGCGGGGGGGATGAG.

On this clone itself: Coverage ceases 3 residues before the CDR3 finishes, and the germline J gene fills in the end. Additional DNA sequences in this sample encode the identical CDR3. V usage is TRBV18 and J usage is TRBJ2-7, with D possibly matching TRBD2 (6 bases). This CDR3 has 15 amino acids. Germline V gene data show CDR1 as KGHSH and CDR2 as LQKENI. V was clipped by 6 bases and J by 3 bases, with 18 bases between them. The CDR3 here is CASSPRGLPLYEQYF. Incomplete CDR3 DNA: TGTGCCAGCTCCCCTAGGGGACTCCCTCTCTACGAG.

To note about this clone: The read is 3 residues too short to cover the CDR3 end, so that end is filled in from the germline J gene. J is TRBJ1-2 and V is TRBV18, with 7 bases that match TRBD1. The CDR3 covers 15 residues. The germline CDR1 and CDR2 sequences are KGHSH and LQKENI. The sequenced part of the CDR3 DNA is TGTGCCAGCTCACCTCCCGGGACAGCCCTTAACGAC. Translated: CASSPPGTALND. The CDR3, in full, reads CASSPPGTALNDYTF.

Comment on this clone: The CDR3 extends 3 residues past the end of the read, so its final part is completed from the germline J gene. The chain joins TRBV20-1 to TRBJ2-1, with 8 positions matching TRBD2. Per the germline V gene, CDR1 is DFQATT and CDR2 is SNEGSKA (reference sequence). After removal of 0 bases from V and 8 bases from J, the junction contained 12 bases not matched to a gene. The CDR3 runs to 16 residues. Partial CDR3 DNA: TGCAGTGCTAGAGATATCCTAGCGGGCTGGGGGGATGAG. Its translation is CSARDILAGWGDE. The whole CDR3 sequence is CSARDILAGWGDEQFF.

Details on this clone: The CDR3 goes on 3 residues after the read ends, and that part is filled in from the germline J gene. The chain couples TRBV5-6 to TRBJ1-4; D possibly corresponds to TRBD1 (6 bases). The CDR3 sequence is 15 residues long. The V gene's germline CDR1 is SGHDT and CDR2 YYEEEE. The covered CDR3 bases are TGTGCCAGCAGCTTGGGACAGGTAGCTAATTCACCA. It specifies CASSLGQVANSP. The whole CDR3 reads CASSLGQVANSPLFF.

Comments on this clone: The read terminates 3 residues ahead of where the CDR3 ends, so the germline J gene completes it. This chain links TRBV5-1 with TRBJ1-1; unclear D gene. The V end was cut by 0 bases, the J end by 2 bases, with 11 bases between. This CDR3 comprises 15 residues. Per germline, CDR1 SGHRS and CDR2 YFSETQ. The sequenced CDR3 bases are TGCGCCAGCAGCTTGGACCCAGCGACCAACACTGAA. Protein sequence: CASSLDPATNTE. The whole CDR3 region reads CASSLDPATNTEAFF.

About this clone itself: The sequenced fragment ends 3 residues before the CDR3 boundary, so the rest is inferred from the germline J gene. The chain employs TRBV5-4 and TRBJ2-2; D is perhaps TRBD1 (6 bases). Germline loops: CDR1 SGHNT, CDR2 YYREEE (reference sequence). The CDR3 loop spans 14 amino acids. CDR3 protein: CASSLNRAVSPLFF. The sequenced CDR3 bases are TGTGCCAGCAGCTTGAACAGGGCCGTTTCACCG.